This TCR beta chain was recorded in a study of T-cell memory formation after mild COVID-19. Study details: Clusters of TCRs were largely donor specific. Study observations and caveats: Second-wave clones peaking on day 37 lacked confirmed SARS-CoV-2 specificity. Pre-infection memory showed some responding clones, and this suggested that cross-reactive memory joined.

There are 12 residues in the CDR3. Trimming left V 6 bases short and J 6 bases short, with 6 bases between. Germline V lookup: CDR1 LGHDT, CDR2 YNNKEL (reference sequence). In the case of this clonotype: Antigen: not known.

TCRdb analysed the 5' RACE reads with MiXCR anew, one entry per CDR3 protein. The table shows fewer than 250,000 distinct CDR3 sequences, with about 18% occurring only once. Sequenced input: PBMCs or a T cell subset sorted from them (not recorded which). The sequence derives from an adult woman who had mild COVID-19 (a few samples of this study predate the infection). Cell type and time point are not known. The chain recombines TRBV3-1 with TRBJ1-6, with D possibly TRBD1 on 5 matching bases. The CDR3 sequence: CASSDSNSPLHF. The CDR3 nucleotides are TGTGCCAGCAGTGACAGTAATTCACCCCTCCACTTT.